A single sample is the source of the 13 T cell receptor beta chains below, sequenced in a study of blood T cell repertoires in COVID-19. Clones were sequenced by immunoSEQ multiplex PCR, and TCRdb holds only the in-frame ones, with some missing. The data contain approximately 90,000 clones, roughly 85% of them seen just once; the ten biggest clones take up about 3.8%. Sample: peripheral blood. The receptors stem from a man aged 60 to 69 with acute or convalescent COVID-19.

V is TRBV15 and J is TRBJ2-7; a weak D match, TRBD2 (6 bases). This CDR3 has 15 amino acids. From germline, CDR1 is LNHNV and CDR2 YYDKDF (reference sequence). V lost 0 bases, J lost 5 bases, and 14 bases lay in between. CDR3: CATSRDLLAPNEQYF. DNA of the CDR3: TGTGCCACCAGCAGAGATTTACTAGCTCCTAACGAGCAGTACTTC.

The chain recombines TRBV5-1 with TRBJ1-3; D uncertain. The CDR3 sequence is 15 residues long. Trimming stripped 4 bases from V and 0 bases from J, with 11 bases between. The germline gives CDR1 SGHRS, CDR2 YFSETQ. This CDR3 is CASSPGGISGNTIYF. The CDR3 DNA is TGCGCCAGCAGCCCCGGAGGGATCTCTGGAAACACCATATATTTT.

This clone has only one observation. V and J are TRBV10-3 and TRBJ1-1; 7 bases line up with TRBD1. The ends lost 3 bases at V and 5 bases at J; junction bases unmatched: 6. The germline V gene has CDR1 ENHRY and CDR2 SYGVKD. CDR3 size: 14 residues. The DNA for the CDR3 is TGTGCCATCAGTGATGCCGACAGGGCTACTGAAGCTTTCTTT. Protein product: CAISDADRATEAFF.

The chain uses TRBV6-1 and TRBJ1-3; D gene ambiguous. CDR1 and CDR2 (germline): MNHNS, SASEGT. The CDR3 is 13 amino acids. Trimming removed 2 bases from V and 4 bases from J, with 6 bases in between. CDR3 amino acids: CASSESGGNTIYF. CDR3 nucleotide sequence: TGTGCCAGCAGTGAAAGCGGGGGAAACACCATATATTTT.

This CDR3 reads CSVDPLQGGDTQYF. The DNA for the CDR3 is TGCAGCGTTGACCCCCTCCAGGGGGGAGATACGCAGTATTTT. The chain recombines TRBV29-1 with TRBJ2-3, with D possibly being TRBD1 (7 bases). The CDR3 is made up of 14 amino acids. Germline V gives CDR1 SQVTM, CDR2 ANQGSEA. V shed 3 bases and J shed 5 bases, with 15 bases lying between them.

The rearrangement joins TRBV7-2 to TRBJ2-4; D possibly corresponds to TRBD1 (6 bases). The V gene lost 2 bases and the J gene lost 2 bases, with 19 bases spanning the gap. The CDR3 totals 18 residues. CDR1 is SGHTA and CDR2 is FQGNSA in the germline V gene. CDR3 bases: TGTGCCAGCAGCTTACGAGTTATGTGGGGGCTATCCAAAAACATTCAGTACTTC. Its translation is CASSLRVMWGLSKNIQYF.

The chain recombines TRBV3-1 (or the pseudogene TRBV3-2) with TRBJ2-7; 8 bases map to TRBD1. CDR3 length equals 16 residues. Losses at the gene ends were 3 bases for V and 5 bases for J; bases not matched to a gene: 12. Germline V gene lookup returns CDR1 LGHDT and CDR2 YNNKEL (reference sequence). CDR3 loop: CASSHVMGRGLDEQYF. In DNA form, the CDR3 reads TGTGCCAGCAGCCATGTTATGGGCAGGGGGCTGGACGAGCAGTACTTC.

This chain joins TRBV24-1 and TRBJ2-2, with 9 bases lining up with TRBD1. This CDR3 is 16 amino acids long. The V segment lost 3 bases and the J segment 1 base; nucleotides outside the gene matches: 2. Germline values: CDR1 KGHDR, CDR2 SFDVKD. This CDR3 is CATSDPGQGNTGELFF. The CDR3 DNA sequence: TGTGCCACCAGTGATCCGGGACAGGGGAACACCGGGGAGCTGTTTTTT.

This chain uses TRBV7-9 with TRBJ1-6; D gene ambiguous. V shed 9 bases and J shed 4 bases, with 16 bases lying between them. Germline CDR1 is SEHNR and CDR2 is FQNEAQ (reference sequence). This CDR3 comprises 15 residues. The CDR3 bases are TGTGCCAGTAGTCCGGCAGGAGGGTATAATTCACCCCTCCACTTT. This encodes CASSPAGGYNSPLHF.

V is TRBV3-1 (or the pseudogene TRBV3-2) and J is TRBJ2-1, with 14 bases identical to TRBD2. Trimming removed 4 bases from V and 7 bases from J; junction bases left unmatched: 6. The CDR3 consists of 16 residues. Germline CDR1 and CDR2: LGHDT and YNNKEL (reference sequence). CDR3 nucleotide sequence: TGTGCCAGCAGCCGACTAGCGGGAGGGCCCCAGAATGAGCAGTTCTTC. Amino acids: CASSRLAGGPQNEQFF.

The rearrangement uses TRBV15 and TRBJ2-7; TRBD1 aligns across 9 bases. Germline CDR1 and CDR2: LNHNV and YYDKDF (reference sequence). V was pared by 5 bases and J by 0 bases, with 5 bases of the junction left unmatched. This CDR3 has 15 amino acids. The CDR3, as DNA: TGTGCCACCAGCCATCCGGGACAGGGCTCCTACGAGCAGTACTTC. Protein sequence: CATSHPGQGSYEQYF.

The table lists this clone with a count of one. The rearrangement joins TRBV19 to TRBJ2-3; TRBD2 is a possible D gene (7 bases). The CDR3 contains 16 residues. V was clipped by 7 bases and J by 5 bases, with 22 bases between them. Looked up from germline, CDR1 is LNHDA and CDR2 is SQIVND (reference sequence). Written as DNA, the CDR3 is TGTGCCAGTACCCCCTCACTAGCGAGGGGGGGAGATACGCAGTATTTT. Encoded protein: CASTPSLARGGDTQYF. The complete variable domain, with remaining parts taken from reference TRBV19 and TRBJ2-3, reads DGGITQSPKYLFRKEGQNVTLSCEQNLNHDAMYWYRQDPGQGLRLIYYSQIVNDFQKGDIAEGYSVSREKKESFPLTVTSAQKNPTAFYLCASTPSLARGGDTQYFGPGTRLTVL.

The chain uses TRBV7-2 and TRBJ1-4; D gene uncertain. The germline V gene has CDR1 SGHTA and CDR2 FQGNSA. The length of the CDR3 is 13 residues. Trimming took 5 bases from V and 5 from J, leaving 9 bases between them. The CDR3 sequence: CASSPDFNEKLFF. The CDR3 region has the DNA TGTGCCAGCAGCCCAGACTTCAATGAAAAACTGTTTTTT.